Below, 22 T cell receptor beta chains from the same sample are listed, as sequenced in a study of blood T cells in healthy people across ages. Using a J-beta primer mix together with a sample-barcoded 5' primer, a second PCR was run for roughly 6 to 11 cycles. TCRdb called the 5' RACE reads again in MiXCR, with one record for every CDR3 protein. In the table there are some 710,000 distinct CDR3 sequences, about 47% of which are singletons. Material: blood. The source of these receptors is a man aged 80 or over in good health.

This clonotype was seen only a few times. Here the CDR3 DNA reads TGCGCCAGCAGCTTGTGGGGATCAGACTATGGCTACACCTTC. It translates to CASSLWGSDYGYTF. J is TRBJ1-2 and V is TRBV5-1; D remains ambiguous. From germline, CDR1 is SGHRS and CDR2 YFSETQ. The V and J ends lost 1 base and 3 bases respectively, with 10 bases between them. The CDR3 is made up of 14 amino acids.

This clonotype was seen only a few times. V usage is TRBV5-4 and J usage is TRBJ2-3; a possible D gene is TRBD2 (6 bases). With 1 base removed from V and 2 bases from J, the gap between germline ends came to 14 bases. The CDR3 runs to 16 residues. The germline V gene has CDR1 SGHNT and CDR2 YYREEE (reference sequence). CDR3 nucleotides: TGTGCCAGCAGCTTGTACGGGACTCAATACACAGATACGCAGTATTTT. Translating gives CASSLYGTQYTDTQYF.

As concerns this clonotype: At one of its ends the junction is not consistent with the germline gene, which may arise from a read error. This chain connects TRBV15 to TRBJ2-5; D may be TRBD1 (6 bases). This CDR3 has 14 residues. Germline V gene data show CDR1 as LNHNV and CDR2 as YYDKDF (reference sequence). The CDR3 here is CAISSGTSQETQYF. In DNA form, the CDR3 reads TGTGCCATCAGCTCGGGGACATCCCAAGAGACCCAGTACTTC.

This clonotype was seen only a few times. J is TRBJ2-3 and V is TRBV5-5; D ambiguous. Trimming removed 2 bases at V and 5 bases at J, with 12 bases between. The CDR3 extends over 14 amino acids. Germline loops: CDR1 SGHKS, CDR2 YYEKEE (reference sequence). CDR3 DNA: TGTGCCAGCAGCTTTGGGTATGGTATAGATACGCAGTATTTT. Encoded protein: CASSFGYGIDTQYF.

V gene TRBV7-9 combines with J gene TRBJ2-7; possibly TRBD2 for D (6 bases). This CDR3 spans 13 amino acids. Germline V CDR1 and CDR2: SEHNR, FQNEAQ (reference sequence). V dropped 5 bases and J dropped 5 bases, with 13 bases sitting between them. This chain's CDR3 is CASSPAGFHEQYF. The CDR3 nucleotides are TGTGCCAGCAGCCCGGCGGGGTTCCACGAGCAGTACTTC.

The chain has TRBV20-1 and TRBJ2-5, with 10 nucleotides matching TRBD1. This CDR3 has 16 residues. Looked up from germline, CDR1 is DFQATT and CDR2 is SNEGSKA (reference sequence). The V gene end was trimmed by 1 base and the J gene end by 11 bases; junction bases not matched to a gene: 16. Written as DNA, the CDR3 is TGCAGTGCTAGAGTCCCCGGGACAGGGGACCACAATGAGCAGTACTTC. Translating gives CSARVPGTGDHNEQYF.

The genes are TRBV5-1 and TRBJ2-1, with 8 nucleotides matching TRBD1. Germline V gene data show CDR1 as SGHRS and CDR2 as YFSETQ. The CDR3 runs to 16 residues. V dropped 0 bases and J dropped 8; count of bases not matched to a gene: 10. CDR3 in DNA: TGCGCCAGCAGCTTGGAGTTGCGGACAGGGTTGGATGAGCAGTTCTTC. This sequence encodes CASSLELRTGLDEQFF.

This clonotype was seen a handful of times. J is TRBJ2-2 and V is TRBV10-3; 13 bases agree with TRBD2. Trimming removed 4 bases from V and 3 bases from J; junction bases left unmatched: 8. The germline V gene has CDR1 ENHRY and CDR2 SYGVKD. This CDR3 region has 18 residues. CDR3 coding DNA: TGTGCCATCAGTGCAGGACTAGCGGGAGACTTATACACCGGGGAGCTGTTTTTT. This codes for CAISAGLAGDLYTGELFF.

The chain employs TRBV27 and TRBJ2-1; D remains unclear. The CDR3 is 15 residues long. Per germline, CDR1 MNHEY and CDR2 SMNVEV (reference sequence). V was shortened by 3 bases and J by 10 bases, with 19 bases between the two germline ends. This CDR3 reads CASSFVPSSQSEQFF. CDR3 bases: TGTGCCAGCAGTTTTGTCCCCTCATCGCAGTCAGAGCAGTTCTTC.

The CDR3 coding sequence is TGTGCCAGCAACCGGCAGAATCAGCCCCAGCATTTT. This gives the protein CASNRQNQPQHF. The chain links TRBV14 to TRBJ1-5, with D uncertain. Germline CDR1 reads SGHDN; CDR2 reads FVKESK. Trimming stripped 7 bases from V and 4 bases from J, with 8 bases between. The CDR3 length is 12 residues.

CDR3 coding DNA: TGTGCCATCAGTGATCCGGGACAGCCTAATGAAAAACTGTTTTTT. Its translation: CAISDPGQPNEKLFF. V usage is TRBV10-3 and J usage is TRBJ1-4, with 7 bases fitting TRBD1. Germline V gene sequence: CDR1 ENHRY, CDR2 SYGVKD. The CDR3 covers 15 residues. The V gene end was trimmed by 3 bases and the J gene end by 3 bases; junction bases not matched to a gene: 4.

This clonotype was picked up a small number of times. The rearrangement links TRBV29-1 to TRBJ2-5; D is unresolved. Germline loops: CDR1 SQVTM, CDR2 ANQGSEA. The V and J ends lost 5 bases and 1 base respectively, with 17 bases between them. The CDR3 runs 15 residues. CDR3 DNA: TGCAGCGTTCAAGCGTTTCTCGGAGCCCAAGAGACCCAGTACTTC. Residues: CSVQAFLGAQETQYF.

As to this clonotype: At one of its ends the junction is not consistent with the germline gene, which may arise from a read error. As DNA, the CDR3 is TGTACCAGCAGTTTAGATGGAGCGGGCTACGAGCAGTACTTC. Its protein is CTSSLDGAGYEQYF. The chain recombines TRBV12-3 or TRBV12-4 with TRBJ2-7; D perhaps matches TRBD2 (6 bases). The CDR3 extends over 14 amino acids.

The rearrangement uses TRBV15 and TRBJ2-3; D perhaps matches TRBD2 (5 bases). Deletions cut 11 bases from V and 0 bases from J, with 18 bases between. The CDR3 runs 15 residues. Germline lookup yields CDR1 LNHNV and CDR2 YYDKDF (reference sequence). CDR3 protein: CAVAEWTESTDTQYF. Here the CDR3 DNA reads TGTGCCGTCGCAGAGTGGACTGAGAGCACAGATACGCAGTATTTT.

The chain has TRBV7-2 and TRBJ2-2, with a possible D match to TRBD2 (5 bases). Trimming shortened V by 1 base and J by 0 bases, and 9 bases separated the two germline ends. Germline loops: CDR1 SGHTA, CDR2 FQGNSA. The CDR3 covers 16 residues. The CDR3 region is CASSLGRGTNTGELFF. The CDR3 DNA follows: TGTGCCAGCAGCTTAGGGCGAGGGACGAACACCGGGGAGCTGTTTTTT.

V and J are TRBV28 and TRBJ1-2; TRBD1 aligns across 8 bases. The CDR3 sequence is 15 residues long. J was trimmed by 2 bases and V by 2 bases; bases with no gene match: 4. CDR1 MDHEN and CDR2 SYDVKM come from the germline V gene. The CDR3 DNA reads TGTGCCAGCAGTTTAGGGACAGGATCGAACTATGGCTACACCTTC. Amino acids: CASSLGTGSNYGYTF.

This clonotype has only a few counts. V and J are TRBV6-1 and TRBJ2-1; 8 bases are shared with TRBD1. The CDR3 has 14 residues. The V and J ends lost 4 bases and 4 bases, in that order; junction bases with no gene match: 3. The germline gives CDR1 MNHNS, CDR2 SASEGT. The CDR3 protein is CASSVRTGYNEQFF. Written as DNA, the CDR3 is TGTGCCAGCAGTGTGAGGACAGGGTACAATGAGCAGTTCTTC.

V is TRBV9 and J is TRBJ2-7; 8 positions agree with TRBD1. The CDR3 is 13 residues long. V trimming: 5 bases; J trimming: 4 bases; junction bases outside the gene matches: 5. CDR1 and CDR2 (germline): SGDLS, YYNGEE. DNA for the CDR3: TGTGCCAGCAGTGCCAGGGGGCAATACGAGCAGTACTTC. Translating it yields CASSARGQYEQYF.

The chain couples TRBV30 to TRBJ2-1; TRBD2 matches 10 bases. The germline gives CDR1 GTSNPN, CDR2 SVGIG (reference sequence). The CDR3 has 15 residues. The trim removed 5 bases at V and 5 bases at J, leaving 9 bases unmatched. The CDR3 sequence: CAWDDLAGEHNEQFF. CDR3 in DNA: TGTGCCTGGGATGATCTAGCGGGAGAGCACAATGAGCAGTTCTTC.

The CDR3, as DNA: TGTGCCAGCTCGTTAGCGGGAGATTCTGAGCAGTACTTC. Translating it yields CASSLAGDSEQYF. The chain combines TRBV12-3 or TRBV12-4 with TRBJ2-5; 9 positions match TRBD2. V gave up 8 bases and J gave up 11 bases; unmatched junction bases: 12. This CDR3 spans 13 amino acids.

The chain links TRBV3-1 to TRBJ2-1; no reliable D call. The germline V gene encodes CDR1 LGHDT and CDR2 YNNKEL (reference sequence). Trimming cost V 0 bases and J 1 base, with 13 bases left between them. The CDR3 covers 17 residues. DNA for the CDR3: TGTGCCAGCAGCCAAGAAGGTAGCTTAAATTCCTACAATGAGCAGTTCTTC. This sequence encodes CASSQEGSLNSYNEQFF.

This clonotype was counted between two and nine times. The V call is TRBV5-1, the J call TRBJ1-2; the D gene is possibly TRBD1 (5 bases). V was clipped by 4 bases and J by 3 bases, with 13 bases between them. This CDR3 comprises 14 residues. Germline values: CDR1 SGHRS, CDR2 YFSETQ. Written as DNA, the CDR3 is TGCGCCAGCAGCAGAACCGGGACGGACTATGGCTACACCTTC. Encoded protein: CASSRTGTDYGYTF.